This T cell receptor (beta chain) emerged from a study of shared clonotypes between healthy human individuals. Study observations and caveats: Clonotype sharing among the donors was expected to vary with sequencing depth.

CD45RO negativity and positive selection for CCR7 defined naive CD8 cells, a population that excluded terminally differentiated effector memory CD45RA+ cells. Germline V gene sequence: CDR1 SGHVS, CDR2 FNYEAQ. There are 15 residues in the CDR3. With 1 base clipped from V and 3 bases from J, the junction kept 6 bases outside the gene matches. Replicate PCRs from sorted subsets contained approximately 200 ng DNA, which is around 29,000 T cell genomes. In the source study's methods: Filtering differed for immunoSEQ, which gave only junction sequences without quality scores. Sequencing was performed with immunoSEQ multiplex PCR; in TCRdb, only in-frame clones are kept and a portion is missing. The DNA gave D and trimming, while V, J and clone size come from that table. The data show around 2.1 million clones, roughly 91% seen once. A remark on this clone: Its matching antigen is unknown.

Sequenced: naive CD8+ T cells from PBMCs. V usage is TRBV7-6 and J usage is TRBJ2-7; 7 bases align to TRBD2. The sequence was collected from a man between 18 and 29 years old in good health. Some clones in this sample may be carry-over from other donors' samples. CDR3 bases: TGTGCCAGCAGCTTAGGAAGATCGGGGGGCTACGAGCAGTACTTC. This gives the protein CASSLGRSGGYEQYF.